These 9 T cell receptor beta chains share one sample of origin, sequenced in a study of cytomegalovirus exposure and HLA in healthy donors. 13 Jbeta primers and 60 Vbeta primers were used for the PCR. The protocol was immunoSEQ multiplex PCR, while the TCRdb copy is restricted to in-frame clones and leaves out a portion. The sample includes 200,000 to 300,000 clones, roughly 81% of them seen just once. Material for sequencing was PBMCs. These TCRs come from a woman in her thirties or forties in good health and CMV-seropositive.

V is TRBV19 and J is TRBJ2-1, with D unclear. The V end was cut by 1 base, the J end by 0 bases, with 4 bases between. In germline, CDR1 is LNHDA, CDR2 SQIVND (reference sequence). This CDR3 region has 14 residues. The chain's CDR3 is CASSIGSSYNEQFF. The CDR3 coding sequence is TGTGCCAGTAGTATAGGTAGCTCCTACAATGAGCAGTTCTTC.

The gene calls are TRBV5-1 and TRBJ2-3, with a weak D call TRBD2 (6 bases). This CDR3 is 15 amino acids long. Germline CDR1 is SGHRS and CDR2 is YFSETQ. V lost 7 bases to trimming and J lost 6 bases, with 21 bases between them. The CDR3 nucleotides read TGCGCCAGCGAGGGCGGGAAGGTTTCAGGGGATACGCAGTATTTT. This encodes CASEGGKVSGDTQYF.

The J gene is TRBJ2-3, the V gene TRBV7-2; 9 nucleotides align to TRBD2. Per germline, CDR1 SGHTA and CDR2 FQGNSA. This CDR3 spans 15 amino acids. Trimming at V came to 3 bases and at J to 1 base, leaving 2 bases not matched to a gene. The CDR3 coding sequence is TGTGCCAGCAGCTTCGGCGGGAGGGGCACAGATACGCAGTATTTT. It encodes CASSFGGRGTDTQYF.

The V and J genes are TRBV10-3 and TRBJ1-2; TRBD1 aligns across 7 bases. The length of the CDR3 is 13 residues. Germline CDR1 is ENHRY and CDR2 is SYGVKD. V dropped 6 bases and J dropped 3; count of bases not matched to a gene: 4. The CDR3 bases are TGTGCCATCAGCACTACAGGGGACTATGGCTACACCTTC. Translation gives CAISTTGDYGYTF.

The chain recombines TRBV11-3 with TRBJ2-1; 12 bases align to TRBD1. V dropped 3 bases and J dropped 10; count of bases not matched to a gene: 4. The CDR3 runs to 14 residues. The germline CDR1 and CDR2 sequences are SGHNT and YENEEA. This CDR3 reads CASSFGTGGREQFF. The CDR3 DNA sequence: TGTGCCAGCAGCTTTGGGACAGGGGGCAGGGAGCAGTTCTTC.

The chain uses TRBV4-3 and TRBJ1-4; D unresolved. V lost 0 bases, J lost 8 bases, and 13 bases lay in between. Per germline, CDR1 LGHNA and CDR2 YSLEER. There are 15 residues in the CDR3. The CDR3 nucleotides are TGCGCCAGCAGCCAAGACCCCGCCGTCGGGGAAAAACTGTTTTTT. Translating gives CASSQDPAVGEKLFF.

The chain links TRBV29-1 to TRBJ2-3; possible D gene TRBD2, 6 bases. This CDR3 contains 13 residues. Trimming removed 7 bases at V and 4 bases at J, with 15 bases between. Looked up from germline, CDR1 is SQVTM and CDR2 is ANQGSEA. CDR3 nucleotides: TGCAGCGGCACAACTAGCTCCGCAGATACGCAGTATTTT. It specifies CSGTTSSADTQYF.

The rearrangement uses TRBV18 and TRBJ1-5; D gene ambiguous. Germline V lookup: CDR1 KGHSH, CDR2 LQKENI. The V and J ends lost 1 base and 7 bases respectively, with 11 bases between them. This CDR3 is 14 amino acids long. The chain's CDR3 is CASSPQQESQPQHF. Written as DNA, the CDR3 is TGTGCCAGCTCACCACAGCAGGAAAGCCAGCCCCAGCATTTT.

This clone was detected only a few times. The rearrangement links TRBV2 to TRBJ2-7; D unclear. Germline V gene lookup returns CDR1 SNHLY and CDR2 FYNNEI. With 5 bases removed from V and 0 bases from J, the gap between germline ends came to 5 bases. This CDR3 comprises 12 residues. The CDR3 sequence is CASSISSYEQYF. In DNA form, the CDR3 reads TGTGCCAGCAGTATCAGCTCCTACGAGCAGTACTTC.